The 30 T cell receptor beta chains below come from one sample, sequenced in a study of blood T cell repertoires in COVID-19. The data were produced by immunoSEQ multiplex PCR, yet TCRdb's version contains in-frame clones alone and is incomplete. The table lists 250,000 or so clones, about four fifths of them singletons. Specimen: peripheral blood. All receptors come from a man older than 75 with acute or convalescent COVID-19.

This sequence joins TRBV30 and TRBJ2-3; no firm D call. Trimming cost V 1 base and J 0 bases, with 8 bases left between them. The CDR3 covers 14 residues. CDR1 is GTSNPN and CDR2 is SVGIG in the germline V gene (reference sequence). The CDR3 coding sequence is TGTGCCTGGAGTGCCGATACTAGCACAGATACGCAGTATTTT. The encoded protein is CAWSADTSTDTQYF.

The sample holds a few counts of this clone. The chain uses TRBV7-2 and TRBJ1-6, with no clear D. This CDR3 is 17 amino acids long. Germline V gene sequence: CDR1 SGHTA, CDR2 FQGNSA. The V gene lost 0 bases and the J gene lost 5 bases, with 14 bases spanning the gap. CDR3 protein: CASSLARTHKNNSPLHF. CDR3 DNA sequence: TGTGCCAGCAGCTTAGCGCGAACTCATAAAAATAATTCACCCCTCCACTTT.

The chain recombines TRBV5-6 with TRBJ1-2; unclear D gene. The CDR3 covers 14 residues. CDR1 is SGHDT, CDR2 YYEEEE, per germline. With 3 bases removed from V and 2 bases from J, the gap between germline ends came to 11 bases. The CDR3 nucleotides read TGTGCCAGCAGCTCCTGGCGGGTGAACTATGGCTACACCTTC. This encodes CASSSWRVNYGYTF.

V is TRBV19 and J is TRBJ1-6, with a weak D call TRBD1 (6 bases). The CDR3 consists of 15 residues. V lost 1 base to trimming and J lost 3 bases, with 7 bases between them. The germline V gene encodes CDR1 LNHDA and CDR2 SQIVND (reference sequence). For the CDR3, the DNA is TGTGCCAGTAGTATAGCACAGGGCTATAATTCACCCCTCCACTTT. Protein product: CASSIAQGYNSPLHF. The full variable domain, rest sourced from reference TRBV19 and TRBJ1-6, is DGGITQSPKYLFRKEGQNVTLSCEQNLNHDAMYWYRQDPGQGLRLIYYSQIVNDFQKGDIAEGYSVSREKKESFPLTVTSAQKNPTAFYLCASSIAQGYNSPLHFGNGTRLTVT.

V gene TRBV5-8 combines with J gene TRBJ1-6, with D maybe TRBD1 (6 bases). In germline, CDR1 is SGHTS, CDR2 YDEGEE. V gave up 4 bases and J gave up 5 bases, with 16 bases separating them. The CDR3 loop spans 16 amino acids. The CDR3 DNA reads TGTGCCAGCAGCAGGACCACAGGGTTAGATAATTCACCCCTCCACTTT. Translating it yields CASSRTTGLDNSPLHF.

This rearrangement joins TRBV24-1 to TRBJ2-1; 12 nucleotides match TRBD1. There are 14 residues in the CDR3. Germline CDR1 is KGHDR and CDR2 is SFDVKD. Trimming removed 7 bases from V and 10 bases from J; junction bases left unmatched: 7. CDR3 amino acids: CATRPGQGAREQFF. The CDR3 nucleotides are TGTGCCACCAGGCCGGGACAGGGGGCGCGGGAGCAGTTCTTC.

The CDR3 DNA reads as TGTGCCACCAGTGATCCTACCCGACAGGGGGATCAGCCCCAGCATTTT. Encoded protein: CATSDPTRQGDQPQHF. The chain carries TRBV24-1 and TRBJ1-5; 9 bases align to TRBD1. Trimming at V came to 3 bases and at J to 5 bases, leaving 7 bases not matched to a gene. Germline V gives CDR1 KGHDR, CDR2 SFDVKD. The CDR3 contains 16 residues.

V usage is TRBV19 and J usage is TRBJ2-6; TRBD1 might be the D (5 bases). With 6 bases removed from V and 4 bases from J, the gap between germline ends came to 13 bases. The germline CDR1 and CDR2 sequences are LNHDA and SQIVND (reference sequence). The CDR3 has 15 amino acids. The CDR3 loop reads CASSKGATGANVLTF. In nucleotides, the CDR3 is TGTGCCAGTAGCAAAGGGGCGACCGGGGCCAACGTCCTGACTTTC.

Comment on this clone: The junction and the germline gene differ at one end; a read error may be behind it. This chain uses TRBV18 with TRBJ2-1, with 10 nucleotides matching TRBD1. The CDR3 length is 18 residues. Looked up from germline, CDR1 is KGHSH and CDR2 is LQKENI. The CDR3 DNA reads TGTGCCAGCTCATCACCAGCTTACGGGACAGGGGACTACAATGAGCAGTTCTTC. This gives the protein CASSSPAYGTGDYNEQFF.

This rearrangement joins TRBV7-3 to TRBJ2-1, with D maybe TRBD2 (5 bases). V dropped 3 bases and J dropped 0 bases, with 12 bases sitting between them. The CDR3 has 16 amino acids. The germline V gene has CDR1 SGHTA and CDR2 FQGTGA. CDR3 in DNA: TGTGCCAGCAGCTTCGAGGGCCGAGTCTCCTACAATGAGCAGTTCTTC. It yields the protein CASSFEGRVSYNEQFF.

On this clone itself: Additional DNA sequences in this sample encode the identical CDR3. The chain couples TRBV28 to TRBJ2-7; D call uncertain. Trimming removed 3 bases from V and 4 bases from J, with 4 bases in between. The CDR3 consists of 11 residues. CDR1 is MDHEN and CDR2 is SYDVKM in the germline V gene. The CDR3 spells CASSLQYEQYF. DNA for the CDR3: TGTGCCAGCAGTTTGCAGTACGAGCAGTACTTC.

This sequence joins TRBV5-1 and TRBJ2-7, with 10 bases matching TRBD1. CDR3 size: 17 residues. Germline lookup yields CDR1 SGHRS and CDR2 YFSETQ. The ends lost 1 base at V and 3 bases at J; junction bases unmatched: 10. The CDR3: CASSLFFGTGEYYEQYF. The CDR3 nucleotides read TGCGCCAGCAGCTTGTTCTTCGGGACAGGGGAATACTACGAGCAGTACTTC.

The chain joins TRBV5-1 to TRBJ1-1; perhaps TRBD1 as D (5 bases). Germline CDR1 SGHRS, CDR2 YFSETQ. The CDR3 is made up of 15 amino acids. Trimming left V 4 bases short and J 1 base short, with 14 bases between. This CDR3 is CASSGTGTGNTEAFF. The CDR3 DNA is TGCGCCAGCAGCGGGACGGGGACTGGGAACACTGAAGCTTTCTTT.

This clone occurred many times. The chain joins TRBV5-1 to TRBJ2-7; the match to TRBD1 covers 10 bases. J gave up 1 base and V 4 bases, and 5 bases lay outside the gene matches. This CDR3 region has 15 residues. Looked up from germline, CDR1 is SGHRS and CDR2 is YFSETQ. The CDR3 protein is CASSVGQGPSYEQYF. The CDR3 coding sequence is TGCGCCAGCAGCGTGGGACAGGGGCCTTCCTACGAGCAGTACTTC. The full variable domain, with the rest looked up from reference TRBV5-1 and TRBJ2-7, is KAGVTQTPRYLIKTRGQQVTLSCSPISGHRSVSWYQQTPGQGLQFLFEYFSETQRNKGNFPGRFSGRQFSNSRSEMNVSTLELGDSALYLCASSVGQGPSYEQYFGPGTRLTVT.

This chain uses TRBV6-1 with TRBJ1-1, with D perhaps TRBD1 (6 bases). The length of the CDR3 is 15 residues. Germline CDR1 MNHNS, CDR2 SASEGT. V was trimmed by 3 bases and J by 6 bases, leaving 17 bases between them. The DNA of the CDR3 is TGTGCCAGCAGTGATCAGACGACAGGCTCCGCTGAAGCTTTCTTT. Its protein product is CASSDQTTGSAEAFF.

V and J are TRBV6-1 and TRBJ2-1, with a weak D call TRBD2 (5 bases). Germline-derived CDR1 and CDR2 are MNHNS and SASEGT. V was pared by 3 bases and J by 0 bases, with 15 bases between. The CDR3 length is 17 residues. The chain's CDR3 is CASSDFGRASSYNEQFF. DNA of the CDR3: TGTGCCAGCAGTGATTTCGGGCGGGCAAGCTCCTACAATGAGCAGTTCTTC.

The rearrangement joins TRBV21-1 to TRBJ1-6; TRBD1, as called in the table, went unchecked against the DNA. TRBV21-1 is labeled a pseudogene. The CDR3 is made up of 12 amino acids. CDR3 nucleotides: TGTGCCAGCCCGGGACAGATCTCACCCCTCCACTTT. The encoded protein is CASPGQISPLHF.

The chain is built from TRBV29-1 and TRBJ1-2; perhaps TRBD1 as D (5 bases). The V gene lost 3 bases and the J gene lost 1 base, with 9 bases spanning the gap. Germline-derived CDR1 and CDR2 are SQVTM and ANQGSEA. CDR3 size: 13 residues. The CDR3 loop is CSVDSGFNYGYTF. In DNA, the CDR3 is TGCAGCGTTGACTCAGGGTTTAACTATGGCTACACCTTC.

The chain combines TRBV12-3 or TRBV12-4 with TRBJ1-3; D not certain. This CDR3 has 12 residues. Trimming left V 3 bases short and J 7 bases short, with 7 bases between. CDR3: CASSFPGNTIYF. CDR3 nucleotides: TGTGCCAGCAGTTTCCCGGGGAACACCATATATTTT.

V and J are TRBV21-1 and TRBJ2-3; the table calls TRBD1, which could not be checked here. TRBV21-1 is a pseudogene locus. The CDR3 is 14 residues long. The CDR3 protein is CASSTNQGTDTQYF. The CDR3 DNA sequence: TGTGCCAGCAGCACGAACCAGGGCACAGATACGCAGTATTTT.

This clone was seen only once. The chain combines TRBV5-4 with TRBJ2-3; D is undetermined. V lost 3 bases and J 4 bases, leaving 9 bases between the germline ends. Per germline, CDR1 SGHNT and CDR2 YYREEE (reference sequence). The CDR3 has 13 residues. CDR3 sequence: CASSSWPPDTQYF. CDR3 DNA sequence: TGTGCCAGCAGCTCATGGCCTCCAGATACGCAGTATTTT.

This CDR3 is CASSTASWDRNSGANVLTF. CDR3 DNA: TGTGCCAGCAGCACGGCGTCCTGGGACAGAAACTCTGGGGCCAACGTCCTGACTTTC. The rearrangement uses TRBV7-9 and TRBJ2-6; 7 bases fit TRBD1. The CDR3 sequence is 19 residues long. Germline loops: CDR1 SEHNR, CDR2 FQNEAQ (reference sequence). V gave up 5 bases and J gave up 0 bases; unmatched junction bases: 13.

The rearrangement joins TRBV5-3 to TRBJ2-7; 8 bases line up with TRBD2. TRBV5-3 carries the ORF label, with uncertain function. The V segment lost 3 bases and the J segment 5 bases; nucleotides outside the gene matches: 4. The CDR3 covers 13 residues. CDR3 region: CARSSGREDEQYF. Here the CDR3 DNA reads TGTGCCAGAAGCTCCGGGAGGGAGGACGAGCAGTACTTC.

The chain has TRBV5-4 and TRBJ2-3; a weak D match, TRBD2 (7 bases). The V and J ends lost 2 bases and 2 bases respectively, with 9 bases between them. Germline lookup yields CDR1 SGHNT and CDR2 YYREEE (reference sequence). The CDR3 runs to 14 residues. DNA of the CDR3: TGTGCCAGCAGCTTCCGGGGGGCCACAGATACGCAGTATTTT. Its protein is CASSFRGATDTQYF.

This chain uses TRBV5-4 with TRBJ2-7; TRBD2 matches 11 bases. V gave up 3 bases and J gave up 0 bases; unmatched junction bases: 5. This CDR3 spans 16 amino acids. CDR1 is SGHNT and CDR2 is YYREEE in the germline V gene (reference sequence). The CDR3 DNA reads TGTGCCAGCAGCTCCGCCGGGACTAGCGGCTCCTACGAGCAGTACTTC. Its protein is CASSSAGTSGSYEQYF.

The chain employs TRBV21-1 and TRBJ2-7; the DNA was not used to check the table's D call, TRBD2. TRBV21-1 represents a pseudogene. There are 18 residues in the CDR3. CDR3 in DNA: TGTGCCAGCCGATTCCCCGGGACTAGCGGCTCGATCGTAGACGAGCAGTACTTC. It translates to CASRFPGTSGSIVDEQYF.

The CDR3 sequence is CAIEGDADTQYF. CDR3 bases: TGTGCCATCGAGGGAGATGCGGATACGCAGTATTTT. V is TRBV10-3 and J is TRBJ2-3, with a weak D call TRBD2 (5 bases). Germline CDR1 is ENHRY and CDR2 is SYGVKD. With 8 bases removed from V and 6 bases from J, the gap between germline ends came to 12 bases. The CDR3 is made up of 12 amino acids.

The chain combines TRBV5-4 with TRBJ1-4; 9 bases fit TRBD1. With 4 bases clipped from V and 5 bases from J, the junction kept 6 bases outside the gene matches. Germline V gives CDR1 SGHNT, CDR2 YYREEE (reference sequence). There are 15 residues in the CDR3. The CDR3 reads CASSTAGTGNEKLFF. CDR3 nucleotide sequence: TGTGCCAGCAGCACGGCCGGGACAGGGAATGAAAAACTGTTTTTT.

The rearrangement joins TRBV27 to TRBJ1-2, with 7 nucleotides matching TRBD1. The CDR3 runs 15 residues. V lost 0 bases and J lost 4; bases outside the gene matches: 5. Germline-derived CDR1 and CDR2 are MNHEY and SMNVEV (reference sequence). For the CDR3, the DNA is TGTGCCAGCAGTTTATCTGGGACAGCGGTCTATGGCTACACCTTC. Its translation is CASSLSGTAVYGYTF.

V usage is TRBV6-5 and J usage is TRBJ2-7, with no clear D. The germline CDR1 and CDR2 sequences are MNHEY and SVGAGI. CDR3 length equals 13 residues. V shed 0 bases and J shed 9 bases, with 12 bases lying between them. CDR3 in amino acids: CASSYSILSGQYF. For the CDR3, the DNA is TGTGCCAGCAGTTACTCGATATTGTCGGGGCAGTACTTC.